One sample yielded the 15 T cell receptor beta chains listed below, sequenced in a study of blood T cell repertoires in COVID-19. Assay: immunoSEQ multiplex PCR; the TCRdb copy retains only in-frame clones and omits some. In the table there are hundreds of thousands of clones, 75% to 90% of which are singletons. The sequenced sample consisted of peripheral blood. The receptors shown here come from a woman aged 70-85 years with COVID-19, enrolled during active disease.

This chain connects TRBV18 to TRBJ2-7; D not resolved. The CDR3 totals 14 residues. CDR1 is KGHSH and CDR2 is LQKENI in the germline V gene. Trimming removed 1 base from V and 3 bases from J, with 10 bases in between. The CDR3, as DNA: TGTGCCAGCTCACCACAGCAGGAATTCTACGAGCAGTACTTC. Protein sequence: CASSPQQEFYEQYF.

The chain combines TRBV30 with TRBJ1-6, with D possibly TRBD1 on 6 matching bases. The germline V gene has CDR1 GTSNPN and CDR2 SVGIG (reference sequence). V was clipped by 3 bases and J by 7 bases, with 10 bases between them. This CDR3 is 13 amino acids long. CDR3 sequence reads: CAWRQGLNSPLHF. DNA of the CDR3: TGTGCCTGGAGACAGGGCCTCAATTCACCCCTCCACTTT.

This clone was recorded a few times. The V and J genes are TRBV6-5 and TRBJ2-7; maybe TRBD1 (6 bases). The germline gives CDR1 MNHEY, CDR2 SVGAGI. This CDR3 spans 14 amino acids. V lost 2 bases and J lost 0, with 8 bases in between. The CDR3 DNA is TGTGCCAGCAGTTACAAGGACAGCTCCTACGAGCAGTACTTC. It is translated as CASSYKDSSYEQYF.

In this sample, this clone turned up once. The J gene is TRBJ2-7, the V gene TRBV23-1; D might be TRBD1 (5 bases). TRBV23-1 is filed as an ORF, its function uncertain. The CDR3 has 13 amino acids. Trimming removed 2 bases at V and 4 bases at J, with 9 bases between. CDR3 sequence (DNA): TGCGCCAGCAGTCAAACAGGTAGGTACGAGCAGTACTTC. As protein: CASSQTGRYEQYF.

V gene TRBV6-2 or TRBV6-3 combines with J gene TRBJ2-7; 9 bases line up with TRBD2. The CDR3 spans 15 residues. Germline V CDR1 and CDR2: MNHEY, SVGEGT. V trimming: 6 bases; J trimming: 4 bases; junction bases outside the gene matches: 10. For the CDR3, the DNA is TGTGCCAGCAGCCTCCAGGCGGGAGGGGATTACGAGCAGTACTTC. Translating gives CASSLQAGGDYEQYF.

The rearrangement uses TRBV4-1 and TRBJ2-7; 13 bases are a match to TRBD2. Trimming took 6 bases from V and 3 from J; bases not matched to a gene: 5. This CDR3 region has 15 residues. Germline V gene sequence: CDR1 MGHRA, CDR2 YSYEKL. The CDR3 DNA reads TGCGCCAGCAGTCCCAGGACTAGCGGGAGCTACGAGCAGTACTTC. It yields the protein CASSPRTSGSYEQYF.

The V call is TRBV11-1, the J call TRBJ1-1; D is unresolved. The germline gives CDR1 SGHAT, CDR2 FQDESV (reference sequence). This CDR3 has 13 residues. With 1 base removed from V and 4 bases from J, the gap between germline ends came to 7 bases. The CDR3 DNA reads TGTGCCAGCAGCTTAGATCGGGGCACTGAAGCTTTCTTT. It yields the protein CASSLDRGTEAFF.

The rearrangement links TRBV5-6 to TRBJ2-1; D is possibly TRBD1 (5 bases). CDR1 is SGHDT, CDR2 YYEEEE, per germline. The CDR3 is 14 amino acids. Trimming cost V 6 bases and J 0 bases, with 10 bases left between them. Here the CDR3 reads CASTMDTSYNEQFF. The CDR3 nucleotides read TGTGCCAGCACCATGGACACCTCCTACAATGAGCAGTTCTTC.

CDR3 protein: CASSDSGDRPNQPQHF. The CDR3 bases are TGTGCCAGCAGTGACTCGGGGGACAGACCGAATCAGCCCCAGCATTTT. The chain has TRBV6-4 and TRBJ1-5; the match to TRBD1 covers 7 bases. The J segment lost 4 bases and the V segment lost 0 bases, leaving 6 bases of the junction unmatched. The CDR3 loop spans 16 amino acids. Germline assignment: CDR1 MRHNA and CDR2 SNTAGT.

The rearrangement uses TRBV28 and TRBJ1-2; 9 nucleotides match TRBD1. Per the germline V gene, CDR1 is MDHEN and CDR2 is SYDVKM. The V and J ends lost 5 bases and 4 bases, in that order; junction bases with no gene match: 5. CDR3 length equals 14 residues. In DNA, the CDR3 is TGTGCCAGCAGTGCCGGGGACAGGGTCTATGGCTACACCTTC. Translation gives CASSAGDRVYGYTF.

The chain combines TRBV5-1 with TRBJ1-5; the D gene is possibly TRBD1 (5 bases). The V gene lost 0 bases and the J gene lost 5 bases, with 9 bases spanning the gap. The CDR3 sequence is 14 residues long. Germline V lookup: CDR1 SGHRS, CDR2 YFSETQ. The CDR3, as DNA: TGCGCCAGCAGCTTGGAGGCGGGGGATCAGCCCCAGCATTTT. As protein: CASSLEAGDQPQHF.

The rearrangement uses TRBV11-2 and TRBJ2-1; 9 bases align to TRBD1. The CDR3 is made up of 15 amino acids. The V gene's germline CDR1 is SGHAT and CDR2 FQNNGV. The J segment lost 4 bases and the V segment lost 2 bases, leaving 3 bases of the junction unmatched. The CDR3: CASSLSGTGYNEQFF. The CDR3 coding sequence is TGTGCCAGCAGCTTATCCGGGACAGGGTACAATGAGCAGTTCTTC.

V is TRBV19 and J is TRBJ2-1; D might be TRBD1 (6 bases). Per the germline V gene, CDR1 is LNHDA and CDR2 is SQIVND (reference sequence). The CDR3 spans 14 residues. V lost 4 bases and J 6 bases, leaving 13 bases between the germline ends. The DNA of the CDR3 is TGTGCCAGTAGTAACCTGGACAGCCTCAATGAGCAGTTCTTC. It is translated as CASSNLDSLNEQFF.

The chain employs TRBV19 and TRBJ2-7; 12 bases are shared with TRBD2. The junction had 4 bases not matched to a gene; V was cut back by 4 bases and J by 6 bases. The CDR3 spans 14 residues. Germline loops: CDR1 LNHDA, CDR2 SQIVND (reference sequence). The CDR3 DNA reads as TGTGCCAGTAGTAAGACTAGCGGGAGTGGCGAGCAGTACTTC. Translation: CASSKTSGSGEQYF. Combining the CDR3 with reference TRBV19 and TRBJ2-7 gives the whole variable domain DGGITQSPKYLFRKEGQNVTLSCEQNLNHDAMYWYRQDPGQGLRLIYYSQIVNDFQKGDIAEGYSVSREKKESFPLTVTSAQKNPTAFYLCASSKTSGSGEQYFGPGTRLTVT.

This clone has more than one count but fewer than ten. V usage is TRBV5-1 and J usage is TRBJ2-7; 14 bases line up with TRBD2. Germline lookup yields CDR1 SGHRS and CDR2 YFSETQ. CDR3 length equals 21 residues. V dropped 0 bases and J dropped 3; count of bases not matched to a gene: 17. The CDR3 DNA reads as TGCGCCAGCAGCTTGGATTTGTGGGGGACTAGCGGGAGCCCCAGAGTCTACGAGCAGTACTTC. This sequence encodes CASSLDLWGTSGSPRVYEQYF. Full variable domain (remainder filled in from reference TRBV5-1 and TRBJ2-7): KAGVTQTPRYLIKTRGQQVTLSCSPISGHRSVSWYQQTPGQGLQFLFEYFSETQRNKGNFPGRFSGRQFSNSRSEMNVSTLELGDSALYLCASSLDLWGTSGSPRVYEQYFGPGTRLTVT.